This is a list of T cell receptor beta chains from one sample in a study of Graves' ophthalmopathy and Graves' hyperthyroidism. TCRdb recomputed calls from the multiplex PCR reads with MiXCR, one row per CDR3 protein. The sample lists some 360,000 distinct CDR3 sequences; approximately 18% were seen once. Sequenced: peripheral blood. These receptors were obtained from an adult woman with stable Graves' hyperthyroidism. The CDR3 runs from the conserved cysteine through the conserved F or W. A D gene is named only where the DNA matches it firmly. Clone size is given for some rows only: seen once, a few or many times, or a class if the clone is expanded.

j_call clone_size v_call d_call cdr3_nt cdr3_aa
TRBJ2-5 NA TRBV29-1 TRBD1 TGCAGCGTGGTAGGGACAGGGGGGCAGGAGACCCAGTACTTC CSVVGTGGQETQYF
TRBJ1-2 many TRBV6-1 NA TGTGCCAGCAGTGATACAGGTTCCTATGGCTACACCTTC CASSDTGSYGYTF
TRBJ2-5 NA TRBV30 TRBD2 TGTGCCTGGACTAGCGGGGGGAGTCAAGAGACCCAGTACTTC CAWTSGGSQETQYF
TRBJ2-7 many TRBV28 NA TGTGCCAGCAGTTTGGTTACGCCCCGGACCGCCCTTAGATCCTACGAGCAGTACTTC CASSLVTPRTALRSYEQYF
TRBJ1-1 many TRBV12-3/TRBV12-4 NA TGTGCCAGCAGCCCTATCCTTTTGGGGGGCCGAACTGAAGCTTTCTTT CASSPILLGGRTEAFF
TRBJ2-3 few TRBV2 NA TGTGCCAGCAGAGGGTTTCGGACAGACACAGATACGCAGTATTTT CASRGFRTDTDTQYF
TRBJ2-7 NA TRBV3-1 NA TGTGCCAGCAGCCAAGCGTCCGAGCAGTACTTC CASSQASEQYF
TRBJ1-5 many TRBV4-1 NA TGCGCCAGCAGCCAAGGTATAATATTGGTTGATCAGCCCCAGCATTTT CASSQGIILVDQPQHF
TRBJ2-5 many TRBV27 NA TGTGCCAGCGGGCGGGGTGTGACCCAGTACTTC CASGRGVTQYF
TRBJ2-2 many TRBV2 NA TGTGCCAGCAGTGATCGGGGGGAGCTGTTTTTT CASSDRGELFF
TRBJ2-5 many TRBV20-1 NA TGCAGTGCTGGAAGCGTCGTAGAGGAGACCCAGTACTTC CSAGSVVEETQYF
TRBJ2-2 NA TRBV5-4 TRBD2 TGTGCCAGCAGCTTGGGCAAACTAGCGGGAGGGCCCGTCGGGGAGCTGTTTTTT CASSLGKLAGGPVGELFF
TRBJ1-2 NA TRBV6-1 NA TGTGCCAGCAGTGAAATGAACAGAAGGGGCTATGGCTACACCTTC CASSEMNRRGYGYTF
TRBJ1-1 NA TRBV19 NA TGTGCCAGTCGTGATCTCGCCACTGAAGCTTGCTTT CASRDLATEACF
TRBJ1-5 many TRBV28 NA TGTGCCAGCAGTTTTAGCCCGGCGGTTATAGGGCCCCAGCATTTT CASSFSPAVIGPQHF
TRBJ2-2 few TRBV27 NA TGTGCCAGCAGTTTTATGAGACTAGTGGGAGCGGGTTCCATCGGGGAGCTGTTTTTT CASSFMRLVGAGSIGELFF
TRBJ2-3 few TRBV7-8 TRBD1 TGTGCCAGCAGTCTACAGGGGACCACAGATACGCAGTATTTT CASSLQGTTDTQYF
TRBJ2-7 many TRBV9 NA TGTGCCAGCAGCGTAGGAGCGGCCCCAAACGAGCAGTACTTC CASSVGAAPNEQYF
TRBJ2-5 many TRBV11-2 NA TGTGCCAGCAGCTTAGAGTCTGCGCGGTACCAAGAGACCCAGTACTTC CASSLESARYQETQYF
TRBJ1-1 NA TRBV2 NA TGTGCCAGCAGGTATGCGAACACTGAAGCTTTCTTT CASRYANTEAFF
TRBJ2-5 many TRBV12-3/TRBV12-4 NA TGTGCCAGCAGTTTCAGCGGGCCACAAGAGACCCAGTACTTC CASSFSGPQETQYF
TRBJ1-1 many TRBV4-3 NA TGCGCCAGCAGCCAAGAAGTTTGGGGCACTGAAGCTTTCTTT CASSQEVWGTEAFF
TRBJ1-1 many TRBV18 NA TGTGCCAGCTCACCAAGTATTGGGGACACTGAAGCTTTCTTT CASSPSIGDTEAFF
TRBJ2-5 many TRBV24-1 NA TGTGCCACCAGTGATCCCCGGGCGGCACAAGAGACCCAGTACTTC CATSDPRAAQETQYF
TRBJ2-7 many TRBV6-5 NA TGTGCCAGCAGTTCCAACAGGGAGCAGTACTTC CASSSNREQYF
TRBJ2-7 many TRBV4-3 TRBD1 TGCGCCAGCAGCCAAGATAGCCTTTTCGGGACAGATTCCTACGAGCAGTACTTC CASSQDSLFGTDSYEQYF
TRBJ2-2 many TRBV10-3 TRBD1 TGTGCCATCAGTGAGTGGACAGGGGAAGGTTCCGGGGAGCTGTTTTTT CAISEWTGEGSGELFF
TRBJ2-5 NA TRBV6-2/TRBV6-3 NA TGTGCCAGCACCTTTACGGTACAGGGAGCCACATCGTACCAAGAGACCCAGTACTTC CASTFTVQGATSYQETQYF
TRBJ2-5 many TRBV7-8 NA TGTGCCAGCAGCCGGAAATGGCAAGAGACCCAGTACTTC CASSRKWQETQYF